This T cell receptor (beta chain) was identified during a study of blood T cell repertoires in COVID-19. Study details: Italy, Spain and the United States were the sources of the convalescent and acute COVID-19 samples. The cDNA or gDNA used as material had been derived from T cells, B-cell-depleted T cells, or PBMCs.

Authors' methods: Scientists estimated how many nucleated cells there were by amplifying reference gene primers. Assay: immunoSEQ multiplex PCR; the TCRdb copy retains only in-frame clones and omits some. V and J calls and clone size are given by that table; D and trimming were obtained from the DNA. The table lists about 180,000 clones, just over 85% of them singletons. Per germline, CDR1 SGHTA and CDR2 FQGNSA. Trimming cost V 1 base and J 4 bases; bases outside gene matches: 10. The CDR3 covers 18 residues. The sequencing sample was made of peripheral blood. This TCR was sampled from a man aged 50 to 60 with active or convalescent COVID-19. The chain carries TRBV7-2 and TRBJ2-2; 9 bases are shared with TRBD1. The CDR3 loop is CASSLGFPGQGRTGELFF. CDR3 nucleotides: TGTGCCAGCAGCTTAGGCTTTCCGGGACAGGGTCGCACCGGGGAGCTGTTTTTT.